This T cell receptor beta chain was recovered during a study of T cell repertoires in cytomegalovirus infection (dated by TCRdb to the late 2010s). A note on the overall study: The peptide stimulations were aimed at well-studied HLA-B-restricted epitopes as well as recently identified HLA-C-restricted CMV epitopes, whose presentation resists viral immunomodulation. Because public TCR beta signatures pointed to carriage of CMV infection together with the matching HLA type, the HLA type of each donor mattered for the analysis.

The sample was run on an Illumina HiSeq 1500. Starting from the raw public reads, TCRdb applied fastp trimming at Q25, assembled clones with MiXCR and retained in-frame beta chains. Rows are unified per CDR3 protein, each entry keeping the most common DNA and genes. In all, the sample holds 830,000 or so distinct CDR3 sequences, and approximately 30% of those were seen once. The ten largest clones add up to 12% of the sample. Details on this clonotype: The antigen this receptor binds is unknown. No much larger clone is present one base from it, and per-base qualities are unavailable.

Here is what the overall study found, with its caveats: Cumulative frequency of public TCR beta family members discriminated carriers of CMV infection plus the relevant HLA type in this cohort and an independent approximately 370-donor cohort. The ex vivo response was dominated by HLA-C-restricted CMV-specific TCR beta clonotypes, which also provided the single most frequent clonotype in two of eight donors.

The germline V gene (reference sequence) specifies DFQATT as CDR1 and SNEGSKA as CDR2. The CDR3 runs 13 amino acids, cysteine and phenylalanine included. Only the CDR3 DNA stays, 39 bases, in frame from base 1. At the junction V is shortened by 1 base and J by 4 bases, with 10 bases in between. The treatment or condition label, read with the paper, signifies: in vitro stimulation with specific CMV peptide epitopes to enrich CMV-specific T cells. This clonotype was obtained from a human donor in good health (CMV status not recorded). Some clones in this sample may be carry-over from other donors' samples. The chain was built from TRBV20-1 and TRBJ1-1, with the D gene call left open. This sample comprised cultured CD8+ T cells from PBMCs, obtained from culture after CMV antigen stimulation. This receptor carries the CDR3 CSARGLTGTEAFF. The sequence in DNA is TGCAGTGCTAGAGGTTTGACGGGCACTGAAGCTTTCTTT.